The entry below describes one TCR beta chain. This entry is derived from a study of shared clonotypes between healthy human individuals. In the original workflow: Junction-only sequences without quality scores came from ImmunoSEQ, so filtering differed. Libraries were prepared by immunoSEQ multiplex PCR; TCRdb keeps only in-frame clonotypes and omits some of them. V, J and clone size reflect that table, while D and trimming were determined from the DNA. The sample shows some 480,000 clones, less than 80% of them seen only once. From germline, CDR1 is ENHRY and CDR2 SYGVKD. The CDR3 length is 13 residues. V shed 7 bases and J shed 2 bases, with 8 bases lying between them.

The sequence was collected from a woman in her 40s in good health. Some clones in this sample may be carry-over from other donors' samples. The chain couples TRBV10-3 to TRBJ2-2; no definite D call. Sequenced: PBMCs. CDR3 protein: CAIIRENTGELFF. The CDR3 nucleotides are TGTGCCATCATAAGGGAAAACACCGGGGAGCTGTTTTTT.